A few counts support the clone carrying this T cell receptor beta chain. These data come from a study of patients and donors after allogeneic stem cell transplantation. Trimming left V 0 bases short and J 2 bases short, with 3 bases between. CDR3 length equals 13 residues. One entry per CDR3 protein results from TCRdb running MiXCR on the RT-PCR reads. The table lists over 150,000 distinct CDR3 sequences, less than 45% of them singletons, with approximately 30% in the top ten. What was sequenced was blood, either unsorted or a sorted T cell fraction (not recorded which). J is TRBJ2-3 and V is TRBV12-3 or TRBV12-4, with D unresolved. This receptor was taken from a human donor who was either an allogeneic HSCT recipient or a stem cell or donor lymphocyte infusion donor (not recorded which). It is not recorded whose cells these are; they may come from a transplant donor. The DNA of the CDR3 is TGTGCCAGCAGTTTAGCATCCACAGATACGCAGTATTTT. As protein: CASSLASTDTQYF.